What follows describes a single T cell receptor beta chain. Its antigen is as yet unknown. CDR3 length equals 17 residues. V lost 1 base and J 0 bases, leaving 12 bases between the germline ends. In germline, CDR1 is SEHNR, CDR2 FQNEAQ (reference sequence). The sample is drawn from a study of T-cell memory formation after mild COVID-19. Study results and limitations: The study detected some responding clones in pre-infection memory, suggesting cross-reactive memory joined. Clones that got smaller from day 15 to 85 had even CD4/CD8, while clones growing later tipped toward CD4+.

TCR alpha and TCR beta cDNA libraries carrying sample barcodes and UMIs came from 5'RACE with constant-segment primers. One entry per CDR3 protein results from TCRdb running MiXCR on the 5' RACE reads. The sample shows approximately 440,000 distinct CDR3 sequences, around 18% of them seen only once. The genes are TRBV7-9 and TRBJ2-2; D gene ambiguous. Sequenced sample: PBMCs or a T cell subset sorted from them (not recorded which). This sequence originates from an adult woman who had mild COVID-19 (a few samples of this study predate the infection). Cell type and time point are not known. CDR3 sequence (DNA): TGTGCCAGCAGCTTAGACCAAGGTGTCTCGAACACCGGGGAGCTGTTTTTT. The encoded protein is CASSLDQGVSNTGELFF.